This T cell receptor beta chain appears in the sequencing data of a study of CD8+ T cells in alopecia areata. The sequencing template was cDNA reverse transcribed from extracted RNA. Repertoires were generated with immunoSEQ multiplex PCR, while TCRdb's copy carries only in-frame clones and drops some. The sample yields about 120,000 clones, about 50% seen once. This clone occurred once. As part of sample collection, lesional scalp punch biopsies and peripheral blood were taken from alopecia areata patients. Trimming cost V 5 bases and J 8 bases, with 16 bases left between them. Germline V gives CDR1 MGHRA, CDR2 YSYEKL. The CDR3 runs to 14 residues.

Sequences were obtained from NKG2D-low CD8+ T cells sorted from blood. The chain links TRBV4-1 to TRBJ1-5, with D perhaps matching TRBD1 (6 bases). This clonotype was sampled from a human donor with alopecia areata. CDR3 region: CASSYSQGLEPQHF. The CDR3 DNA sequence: TGCGCCAGCAGCTATTCACAGGGTTTGGAGCCCCAGCATTTT.